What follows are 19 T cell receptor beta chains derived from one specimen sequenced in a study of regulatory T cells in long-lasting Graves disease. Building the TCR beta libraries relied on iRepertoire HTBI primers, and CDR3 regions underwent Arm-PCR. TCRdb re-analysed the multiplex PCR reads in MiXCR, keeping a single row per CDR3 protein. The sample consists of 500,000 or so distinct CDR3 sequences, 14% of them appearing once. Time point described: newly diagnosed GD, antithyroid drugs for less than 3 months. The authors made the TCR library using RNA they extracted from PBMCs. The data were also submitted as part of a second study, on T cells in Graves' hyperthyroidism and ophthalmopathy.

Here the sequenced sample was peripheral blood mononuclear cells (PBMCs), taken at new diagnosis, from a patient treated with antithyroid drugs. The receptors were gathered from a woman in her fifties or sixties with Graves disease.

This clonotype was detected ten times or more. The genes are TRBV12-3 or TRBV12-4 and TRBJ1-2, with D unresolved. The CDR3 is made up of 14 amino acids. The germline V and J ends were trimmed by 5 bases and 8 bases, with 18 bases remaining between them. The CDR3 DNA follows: TGTGCCAGCAGTCCCATGAGGAATACCCGCGGCTACACCTTC. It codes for CASSPMRNTRGYTF.

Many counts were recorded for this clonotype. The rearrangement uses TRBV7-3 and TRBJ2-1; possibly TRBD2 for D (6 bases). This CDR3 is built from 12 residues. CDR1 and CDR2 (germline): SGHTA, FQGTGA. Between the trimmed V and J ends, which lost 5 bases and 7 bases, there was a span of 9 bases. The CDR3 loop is CASSPSGNEQFF. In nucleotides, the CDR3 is TGTGCCAGCAGCCCCAGCGGGAATGAGCAGTTCTTC.

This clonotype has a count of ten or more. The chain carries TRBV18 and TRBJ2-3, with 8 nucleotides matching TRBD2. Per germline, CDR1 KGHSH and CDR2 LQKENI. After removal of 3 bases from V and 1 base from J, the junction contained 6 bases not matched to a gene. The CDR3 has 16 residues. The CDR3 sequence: CASSPPGGMGTDTQYF. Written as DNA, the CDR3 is TGTGCCAGCTCACCCCCGGGGGGGATGGGCACAGATACGCAGTATTTT.

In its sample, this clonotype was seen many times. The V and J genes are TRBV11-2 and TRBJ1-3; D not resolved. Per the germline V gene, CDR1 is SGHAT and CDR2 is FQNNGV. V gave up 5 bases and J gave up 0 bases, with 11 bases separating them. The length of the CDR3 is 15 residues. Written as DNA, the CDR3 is TGTGCCAGCAGCCGACCAGCGGTCTCTGGAAACACCATATATTTT. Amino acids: CASSRPAVSGNTIYF.

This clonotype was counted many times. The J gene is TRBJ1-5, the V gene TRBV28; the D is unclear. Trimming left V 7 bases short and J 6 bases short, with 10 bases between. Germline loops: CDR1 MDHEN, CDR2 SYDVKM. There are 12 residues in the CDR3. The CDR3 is CASTQFGQPQHF. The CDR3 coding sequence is TGTGCCAGCACTCAATTTGGTCAGCCCCAGCATTTT.

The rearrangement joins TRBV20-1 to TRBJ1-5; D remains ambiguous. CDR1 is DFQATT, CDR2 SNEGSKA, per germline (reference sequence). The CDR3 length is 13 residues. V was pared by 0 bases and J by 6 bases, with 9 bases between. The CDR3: CSARDRLGQPQHF. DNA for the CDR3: TGCAGTGCTAGAGATCGGTTAGGTCAGCCCCAGCATTTT.

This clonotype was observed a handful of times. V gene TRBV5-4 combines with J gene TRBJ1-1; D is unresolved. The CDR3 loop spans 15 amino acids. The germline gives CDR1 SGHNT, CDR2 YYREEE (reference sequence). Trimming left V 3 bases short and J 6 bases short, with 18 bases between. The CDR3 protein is CASSSPRPGNPEAFF. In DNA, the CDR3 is TGTGCCAGCAGCTCCCCCAGGCCCGGGAATCCTGAAGCTTTCTTT.

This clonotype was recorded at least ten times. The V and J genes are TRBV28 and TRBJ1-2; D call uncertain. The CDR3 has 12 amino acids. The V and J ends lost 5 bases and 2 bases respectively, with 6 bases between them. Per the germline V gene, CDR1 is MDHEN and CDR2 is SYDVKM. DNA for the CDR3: TGTGCCAGCAGTCCGTTAAACTATGGCTACACCTTC. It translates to CASSPLNYGYTF.

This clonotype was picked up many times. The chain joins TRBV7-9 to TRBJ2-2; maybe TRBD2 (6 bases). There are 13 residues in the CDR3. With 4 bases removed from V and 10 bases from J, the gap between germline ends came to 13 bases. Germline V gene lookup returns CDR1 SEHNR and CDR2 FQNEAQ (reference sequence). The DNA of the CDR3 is TGTGCCAGCAGCTCGACTAGGGGTGAGGAGCTGTTTTTT. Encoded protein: CASSSTRGEELFF. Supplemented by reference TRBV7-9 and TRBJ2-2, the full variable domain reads DTGVSQNPRHKITKRGQNVTFRCDPISEHNRLYWYRQTLGQGPEFLTYFQNEAQLEKSRLLSDRFSAERPKGSFSTLEIQRTEQGDSAMYLCASSSTRGEELFFGEGSRLTVL.

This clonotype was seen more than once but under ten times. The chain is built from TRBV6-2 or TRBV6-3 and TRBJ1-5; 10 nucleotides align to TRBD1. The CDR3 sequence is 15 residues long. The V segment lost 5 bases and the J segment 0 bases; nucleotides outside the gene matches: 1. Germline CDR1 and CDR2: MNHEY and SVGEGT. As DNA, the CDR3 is TGTGCCAGCAGTGGGGACAGGGGTAGCAATCAGCCCCAGCATTTT. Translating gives CASSGDRGSNQPQHF.

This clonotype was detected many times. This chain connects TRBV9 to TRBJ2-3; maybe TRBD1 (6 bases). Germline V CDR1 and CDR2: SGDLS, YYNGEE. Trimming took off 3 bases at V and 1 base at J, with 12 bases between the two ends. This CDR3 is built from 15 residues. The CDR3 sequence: CASSEGVQRTDTQYF. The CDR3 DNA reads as TGTGCCAGCAGCGAGGGGGTCCAGCGCACAGATACGCAGTATTTT.

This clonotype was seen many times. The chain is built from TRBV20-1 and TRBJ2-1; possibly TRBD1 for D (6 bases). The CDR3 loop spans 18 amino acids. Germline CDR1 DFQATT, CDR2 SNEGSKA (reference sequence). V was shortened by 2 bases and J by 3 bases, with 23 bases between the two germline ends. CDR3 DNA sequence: TGCAGTGCTAGAACACTATCTTTACAGGGAGTGGTCTACAATGAGCAGTTCTTC. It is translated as CSARTLSLQGVVYNEQFF.

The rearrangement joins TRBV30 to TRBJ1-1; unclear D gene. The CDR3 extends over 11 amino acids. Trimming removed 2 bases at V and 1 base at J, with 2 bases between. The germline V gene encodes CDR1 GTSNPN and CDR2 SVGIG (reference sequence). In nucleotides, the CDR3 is TGTGCCTGGAGTAAGAACACTGAAGCTTTCTTT. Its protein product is CAWSKNTEAFF.

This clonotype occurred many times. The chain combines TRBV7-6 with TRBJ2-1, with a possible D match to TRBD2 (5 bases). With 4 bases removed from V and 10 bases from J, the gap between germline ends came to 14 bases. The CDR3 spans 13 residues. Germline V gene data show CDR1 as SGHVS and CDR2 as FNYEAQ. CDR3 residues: CASSWTNTGEQFF. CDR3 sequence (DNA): TGTGCCAGCAGCTGGACGAATACGGGGGAGCAGTTCTTC.

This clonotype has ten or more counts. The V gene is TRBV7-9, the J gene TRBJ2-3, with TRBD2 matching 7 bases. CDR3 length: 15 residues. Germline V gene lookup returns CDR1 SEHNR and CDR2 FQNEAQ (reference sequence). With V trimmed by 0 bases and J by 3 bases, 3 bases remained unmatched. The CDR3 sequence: CASSLAGGPTDTQYF. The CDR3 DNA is TGTGCCAGCAGCTTAGCGGGAGGGCCTACAGATACGCAGTATTTT.

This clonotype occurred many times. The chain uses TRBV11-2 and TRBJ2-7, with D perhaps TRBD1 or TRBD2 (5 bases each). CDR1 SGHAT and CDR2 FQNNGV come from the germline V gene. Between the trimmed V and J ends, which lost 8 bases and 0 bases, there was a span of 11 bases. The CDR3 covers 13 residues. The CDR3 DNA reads TGTGCCAGCTCGGGGCGGAACTCCTACGAGCAGTACTTC. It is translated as CASSGRNSYEQYF.

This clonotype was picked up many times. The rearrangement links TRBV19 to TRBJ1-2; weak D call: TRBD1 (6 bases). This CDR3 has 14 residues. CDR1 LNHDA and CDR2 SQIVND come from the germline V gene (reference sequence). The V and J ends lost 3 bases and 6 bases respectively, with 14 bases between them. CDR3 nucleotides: TGTGCCAGTAGTATTGGGAGGGGACACCATGGCTACACCTTC. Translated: CASSIGRGHHGYTF. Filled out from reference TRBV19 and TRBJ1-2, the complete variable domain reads DGGITQSPKYLFRKEGQNVTLSCEQNLNHDAMYWYRQDPGQGLRLIYYSQIVNDFQKGDIAEGYSVSREKKESFPLTVTSAQKNPTAFYLCASSIGRGHHGYTFGSGTRLTVV.

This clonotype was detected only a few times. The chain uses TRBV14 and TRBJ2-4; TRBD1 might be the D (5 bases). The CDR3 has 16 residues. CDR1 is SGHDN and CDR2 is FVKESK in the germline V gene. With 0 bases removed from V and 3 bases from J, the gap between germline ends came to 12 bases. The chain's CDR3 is CASSQDPGLGKNIQYF. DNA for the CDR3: TGTGCCAGCAGCCAAGATCCAGGGTTAGGCAAAAACATTCAGTACTTC.

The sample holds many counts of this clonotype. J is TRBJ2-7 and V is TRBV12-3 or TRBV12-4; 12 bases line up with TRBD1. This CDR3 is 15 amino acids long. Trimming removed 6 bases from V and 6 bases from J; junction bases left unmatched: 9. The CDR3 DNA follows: TGTGCCAGCAGCGAAAAGGGACAGGGGGCAGGCGAGCAGTACTTC. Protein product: CASSEKGQGAGEQYF.